This T cell receptor (beta chain) was retrieved from a study of cytomegalovirus exposure and HLA in healthy donors. Study conclusions and caveats: The authors considered a cluster of highly shared sequence variants likely to be a sequencing artifact. The study found most TCR sequences rare, yet found some public TCRs in many donors.

Trimming left V 1 base short and J 4 bases short, with 11 bases between. CDR3 size: 15 residues. Per the germline V gene, CDR1 is LNHDA and CDR2 is SQIVND (reference sequence). The study ran its PCR with 60 Vbeta and 13 Jbeta primers. The table came from immunoSEQ multiplex PCR; TCRdb's copy has only in-frame clones and leaves some out. The sample carries about 160,000 clones, roughly 80% recorded once. This clone has just one count. Antigen unknown. V is TRBV19 and J is TRBJ1-5, with D perhaps matching TRBD1 (6 bases). The sequence derives from a woman aged 45-65 years in good health and CMV-seropositive. The sample was PBMCs. CDR3 sequence (DNA): TGTGCCAGTAGTATAGTGGCAGGGGAGAATCAGCCCCAGCATTTT. It is translated as CASSIVAGENQPQHF.